Presented here are 22 T cell receptor beta chains from one specimen sequenced in a study of chemoradiotherapy in HPV16-positive cancers (dated by TCRdb to between 2022 and 2023). Library preparation was by the immunoSEQ multiplex PCR assay. Held by TCRdb, this immuneACCESS table contains in-frame sequences only and omits some clones. Under half of the omission traces to an unresolved V gene where checked; the cause of the rest is unknown. This sample holds around 2,500 clones; 70% to 90% were observed only once. The ten largest clones add up to over 3% of the sample. This material consisted of tumor tissue, taken from a patient who underwent chemoradiotherapy. The source is a human donor with HPV-associated anogenital cancer.

A few counts support this clone. The chain employs TRBV28 and TRBJ2-1; D is perhaps TRBD2 (6 bases). The V gene lost 3 bases and the J gene lost 5 bases, with 11 bases spanning the gap. Germline CDR1 and CDR2: MDHEN and SYDVKM. This CDR3 spans 14 amino acids. This chain's CDR3 is CASSFTGLHNEQFF. For the CDR3, the DNA is TGTGCCAGCAGTTTCACGGGACTCCACAATGAGCAGTTCTTC.

This clone was seen a handful of times. J is TRBJ1-5 and V is TRBV2; D may be TRBD1 (5 bases). V lost 9 bases and J 4 bases, leaving 13 bases between the germline ends. This CDR3 has 13 amino acids. Germline assignment: CDR1 SNHLY and CDR2 FYNNEI. The CDR3 region has the DNA TGTGCCAGAGTTCCAGGGAAGAATCAGCCCCAGCATTTT. Its translation is CARVPGKNQPQHF.

The genes are TRBV5-6 and TRBJ1-2; a weak D match, TRBD1 (6 bases). Germline V gene lookup returns CDR1 SGHDT and CDR2 YYEEEE. CDR3 length: 15 amino acids. Trimming left V 7 bases short and J 7 bases short, with 23 bases between. DNA of the CDR3: TGTGCCAGCCACCAGCAGGGGCCCACCCTACGTGGCTACACCTTC. As protein: CASHQQGPTLRGYTF. Together with reference TRBV5-6 and TRBJ1-2, the CDR3 gives the full variable domain: DAGVTQSPTHLIKTRGQQVTLRCSPKSGHDTVSWYQQALGQGPQFIFQYYEEEERQRGNFPDRFSGHQFPNYSSELNVNALLLGDSALYLCASHQQGPTLRGYTFGSGTRLTVV.

This chain links TRBV5-1 with TRBJ2-5, with TRBD2 matching over 11 bases. Germline trimming cut 3 bases from V and 1 base from J; bases unmatched to any gene: 5. The CDR3 spans 16 residues. In germline, CDR1 is SGHRS, CDR2 YFSETQ. The CDR3 region is CASSSGLAEPQETQYF. DNA of the CDR3: TGCGCCAGCAGCTCGGGACTAGCGGAGCCCCAAGAGACCCAGTACTTC.

The chain recombines TRBV5-8 with TRBJ1-2; D is perhaps TRBD1 (6 bases). Germline loops: CDR1 SGHTS, CDR2 YDEGEE. This CDR3 region has 13 residues. Trimming shortened V by 9 bases and J by 4 bases, and 16 bases separated the two germline ends. CDR3 sequence (DNA): TGTGCCACTAAAAACAGGGACCGCTATGGCTACACCTTC. This encodes CATKNRDRYGYTF.

The chain is built from TRBV18 and TRBJ2-3; 12 bases map to TRBD1. The germline gives CDR1 KGHSH, CDR2 LQKENI. There are 16 residues in the CDR3. J gave up 6 bases and V 3 bases, and 7 bases lay outside the gene matches. The CDR3 nucleotides read TGTGCCAGCTCACCCCGGGGACAGGGGGCGATGGATACGCAGTATTTT. Residues: CASSPRGQGAMDTQYF.

The J gene is TRBJ2-1, the V gene TRBV30, with D maybe TRBD1 (6 bases). Per the germline V gene, CDR1 is GTSNPN and CDR2 is SVGIG (reference sequence). V lost 0 bases and J lost 7, with 13 bases in between. The CDR3 totals 14 residues. The CDR3: CAWSVEGVLNEQFF. The CDR3 nucleotides read TGTGCCTGGAGTGTAGAGGGGGTATTGAATGAGCAGTTCTTC. Variable domain in full (rest from reference TRBV30 and TRBJ2-1): SQTIHQWPATLVQPVGSPLSLECTVEGTSNPNLYWYRQAAGRGLQLLFYSVGIGQISSEVPQNLSASRPQDRQFILSSKKLLLSDSGFYLCAWSVEGVLNEQFFGPGTRLTVL.

The rearrangement links TRBV4-3 to TRBJ2-1; D unresolved. Trimming pared 1 base from V and 0 bases from J, leaving 7 bases between. Germline V lookup: CDR1 LGHNA, CDR2 YSLEER. CDR3 length: 15 residues. The chain's CDR3 is CASSQGISSYNEQFF. DNA for the CDR3: TGCGCCAGCAGCCAAGGGATTAGCTCCTACAATGAGCAGTTCTTC.

This chain connects TRBV30 to TRBJ2-7; unclear D gene. Germline CDR1 and CDR2: GTSNPN and SVGIG (reference sequence). The CDR3 sequence is 14 residues long. Trimming pared 5 bases from V and 2 bases from J, leaving 16 bases between. CDR3 in amino acids: CAWGPPGRPYEQYF. The CDR3 DNA reads as TGTGCCTGGGGTCCCCCTGGCAGGCCCTACGAGCAGTACTTC.

The CDR3 region has the DNA TGTGCCAGCAGCTTAGCTGGAACCACCTACGAGCAGTACTTC. Its protein product is CASSLAGTTYEQYF. The J gene is TRBJ2-5, the V gene TRBV7-8, with unresolved D. Judging by the DNA end, TRBJ2-7 fits better; the J call may be wrong. The CDR3 runs 14 residues. The germline V gene encodes CDR1 SGHVS and CDR2 FQNEAQ.

The V and J genes are TRBV27 and TRBJ2-1, with no clear D. V was shortened by 3 bases and J by 5 bases, with 11 bases between the two germline ends. The CDR3 runs to 14 residues. Germline V lookup: CDR1 MNHEY, CDR2 SMNVEV (reference sequence). CDR3 region: CASSFPGEHNEQFF. CDR3 bases: TGTGCCAGCAGTTTTCCGGGCGAGCACAATGAGCAGTTCTTC.

This rearrangement joins TRBV7-3 to TRBJ2-2, with TRBD1 matching 7 bases. This CDR3 spans 16 amino acids. The germline V gene has CDR1 SGHTA and CDR2 FQGTGA. The V gene end was trimmed by 4 bases and the J gene end by 2 bases; junction bases not matched to a gene: 7. The CDR3 protein is CASSWAGGGNTGELFF. CDR3 coding DNA: TGTGCCAGCAGCTGGGCAGGGGGTGGAAACACCGGGGAGCTGTTTTTT. The full variable domain, its missing parts supplied by reference TRBV7-3 and TRBJ2-2, is GAGVSQTPSNKVTEKGKYVELRCDPISGHTALYWYRQSLGQGPEFLIYFQGTGAADDSGLPNDRFFAVRPEGSVSTLKIQRTERGDSAVYLCASSWAGGGNTGELFFGEGSRLTVL.

The chain recombines TRBV14 with TRBJ2-1; 11 bases fit TRBD2. Trimming at V came to 3 bases and at J to 4 bases, leaving 5 bases not matched to a gene. The CDR3 is 16 residues long. Germline CDR1 is SGHDN and CDR2 is FVKESK. The CDR3 here is CASSHGLAGAYNEQFF. In DNA, the CDR3 is TGTGCCAGCAGCCATGGACTAGCGGGCGCATACAATGAGCAGTTCTTC.

The rearrangement links TRBV7-2 to TRBJ1-1; D possibly corresponds to TRBD1 (5 bases). This CDR3 comprises 13 residues. Germline-derived CDR1 and CDR2 are SGHTA and FQGNSA. V lost 5 bases and J 4 bases, leaving 11 bases between the germline ends. CDR3 loop: CASSVTASTEAFF. CDR3 coding DNA: TGTGCCAGCAGCGTGACAGCGAGCACTGAAGCTTTCTTT.

J is TRBJ1-1 and V is TRBV5-1; 7 bases agree with TRBD1. The CDR3 sequence is 15 residues long. The V gene's germline CDR1 is SGHRS and CDR2 YFSETQ. V trimming: 0 bases; J trimming: 1 base; junction bases outside the gene matches: 3. The CDR3 nucleotides are TGCGCCAGCAGCTTGGTAGGGACAGAGAACACTGAAGCTTTCTTT. Its protein is CASSLVGTENTEAFF.

This rearrangement joins TRBV29-1 to TRBJ2-7; D gene uncertain. The germline gives CDR1 SQVTM, CDR2 ANQGSEA. CDR3 size: 12 residues. The germline V and J ends were trimmed by 7 bases and 2 bases, with 12 bases remaining between them. The CDR3, as DNA: TGCAGCGCCGGTGGGTCCCCCTACGAGCAGTACTTC. Its translation is CSAGGSPYEQYF.

The chain links TRBV27 to TRBJ2-3; a weak D match, TRBD2 (6 bases). Trimming took 6 bases from V and 3 from J, leaving 16 bases between them. This CDR3 has 15 residues. Germline V gene lookup returns CDR1 MNHEY and CDR2 SMNVEV (reference sequence). The chain's CDR3 is CASSGPRRGTDTQYF. The CDR3 DNA sequence: TGTGCCAGCAGCGGACCTAGGCGGGGAACAGATACGCAGTATTTT.

The J gene is TRBJ1-3, the V gene TRBV28; D is ambiguous. V lost 6 bases and J lost 2, with 11 bases in between. Germline CDR1 and CDR2: MDHEN and SYDVKM. This CDR3 is 14 amino acids long. For the CDR3, the DNA is TGTGCCAGCAGGCTGAAGCTTACTGGAAACACCATATATTTT. Protein: CASRLKLTGNTIYF.

V usage is TRBV11-2 and J usage is TRBJ2-7; the D is unclear. V gave up 3 bases and J gave up 0 bases, with 0 bases separating them. Looked up from germline, CDR1 is SGHAT and CDR2 is FQNNGV. CDR3 length: 11 residues. The CDR3 region has the DNA TGTGCCAGCAGCTTCTCCTACGAGCAGTACTTC. Translated, it gives CASSFSYEQYF.

V is TRBV19 and J is TRBJ1-5; TRBD1 aligns across 7 bases. CDR3 length: 16 amino acids. Trimming removed 9 bases from V and 0 bases from J; junction bases left unmatched: 11. CDR1 and CDR2 from the germline V gene are LNHDA and SQIVND (reference sequence). The CDR3, as DNA: TGTGCCAGCAGACCTCAGGGGGGGTATAGCAATCAGCCCCAGCATTTT. This translates into CASRPQGGYSNQPQHF.

The CDR3 reads CASSSPSTEAFF. CDR3 coding DNA: TGTGCCAGCAGTTCCCCAAGCACTGAAGCTTTCTTT. The V gene is TRBV28, the J gene TRBJ1-1; D gene ambiguous. CDR1 is MDHEN and CDR2 is SYDVKM in the germline V gene. CDR3 size: 12 residues. Deletions cut 4 bases from V and 4 bases from J, with 7 bases between.

This clone was counted once. The gene calls are TRBV19 and TRBJ2-7; D not certain. Germline lookup yields CDR1 LNHDA and CDR2 SQIVND (reference sequence). V was pared by 0 bases and J by 9 bases, with 12 bases between. This CDR3 is 13 amino acids long. The CDR3 DNA reads TGTGCCAGTAGTATAGATCTCGAGTCACGGCAGTACTTC. Its protein is CASSIDLESRQYF.